These T cell receptor beta chains were read from a single sample in a study of OX40 agonist ivuxolimab in advanced cancers. Method: immunoSEQ multiplex PCR; TCRdb's copy keeps in-frame clones and lacks some. Seen here are roughly 50,000 clones, roughly 90% observed once, and the top ten hold 1.4%. Sequencing was performed on CD4+ or CD8+ T cells sorted from blood, taken in a trial of the OX40 agonist ivuxolimab. These receptors came from an adult with an advanced solid tumor such as melanoma, head and neck, liver or kidney cancer. The CDR3 runs from the conserved cysteine through the conserved F or W. Fields, in order: V gene, clone size, D gene, J gene, CDR3 protein, CDR3 DNA. The D gene is left open where the match is weak. The size entry is marked missing in some rows and otherwise reads once, few, many or a size class.

v_gene: TRBV4-1
abundance: -
d_gene: -
j_gene: TRBJ1-4
CDR3aa: CASSQELAETEKLFF
CDR3nt: TGCGCCAGCAGCCAAGAACTTGCAGAAACTGAAAAACTGTTTTTT

v_gene: TRBV19
abundance: -
d_gene: TRBD1
j_gene: TRBJ2-4
CDR3aa: CASSIRGTGVTKNIQYF
CDR3nt: TGTGCCAGTAGTATACGAGGGACAGGGGTGACCAAAAACATTCAGTACTTC

v_gene: TRBV15
abundance: -
d_gene: TRBD1
j_gene: TRBJ2-7
CDR3aa: CATNRDRGYEQYF
CDR3nt: TGTGCCACCAATAGGGACAGGGGTTACGAGCAGTACTTC

v_gene: TRBV5-1
abundance: -
d_gene: TRBD2
j_gene: TRBJ2-3
CDR3aa: CASRTTSGPTDTQYF
CDR3nt: TGCGCCAGCAGGACGACTAGCGGACCCACAGATACGCAGTATTTT

v_gene: TRBV2
abundance: -
d_gene: TRBD1
j_gene: TRBJ1-5
CDR3aa: CASSGTGGGQPQHF
CDR3nt: TGCGCCAGCAGCGGGACAGGGGGCGGTCAGCCCCAGCATTTT

v_gene: TRBV27
abundance: -
d_gene: -
j_gene: TRBJ2-1
CDR3aa: CASSLRWTGTDNEQFF
CDR3nt: TGTGCCAGCAGTTTACGTTGGACGGGCACCGACAATGAGCAGTTCTTC

v_gene: TRBV9
abundance: -
d_gene: -
j_gene: TRBJ2-3
CDR3aa: CASSSSPGVDTQYF
CDR3nt: TGTGCCAGCAGCTCCTCCCCGGGGGTGGATACGCAGTATTTT

v_gene: TRBV2
abundance: -
d_gene: -
j_gene: TRBJ1-5
CDR3aa: CASRQNSNQPQHF
CDR3nt: TGTGCCAGCAGGCAGAATAGCAATCAGCCCCAGCATTTT

v_gene: TRBV18
abundance: -
d_gene: -
j_gene: TRBJ2-7
CDR3aa: CASSPNPGSTYEQYF
CDR3nt: TGTGCCAGCTCACCAAATCCCGGAAGCACCTACGAGCAGTACTTC

v_gene: TRBV5-1
abundance: -
d_gene: TRBD2
j_gene: TRBJ2-5
CDR3aa: CASRPGLAVSQYF
CDR3nt: TGCGCCAGCAGGCCGGGACTAGCGGTATCACAGTACTTC

v_gene: TRBV5-1
abundance: -
d_gene: TRBD1
j_gene: TRBJ1-1
CDR3aa: CASSLGGQKNTEAFF
CDR3nt: TGCGCCAGCAGCTTGGGGGGACAGAAGAACACTGAAGCTTTCTTT

v_gene: TRBV21-1
abundance: once
d_gene: -
j_gene: TRBJ1-1
CDR3aa: CASSKGAGQLDTEAFF
CDR3nt: TGTGCCAGCAGCAAAGGGGCAGGGCAATTGGACACTGAAGCTTTCTTT

v_gene: TRBV9
abundance: -
d_gene: -
j_gene: TRBJ2-5
CDR3aa: CASSVEATEVAQYF
CDR3nt: TGTGCCAGCAGCGTAGAGGCTACCGAAGTGGCCCAGTACTTC

v_gene: TRBV5-5
abundance: -
d_gene: -
j_gene: TRBJ2-7
CDR3aa: CASSSLPEQYF
CDR3nt: TGTGCCAGCAGCTCCCTACCCGAGCAGTACTTC

v_gene: TRBV7-9
abundance: -
d_gene: TRBD1
j_gene: TRBJ2-7
CDR3aa: CASSPGGYEQYF
CDR3nt: TGTGCCAGCAGCCCAGGGGGATACGAGCAGTACTTC

v_gene: TRBV15
abundance: -
d_gene: TRBD2
j_gene: TRBJ2-5
CDR3aa: CATSREIAGGRPETQYF
CDR3nt: TGTGCCACCAGCAGAGAAATAGCGGGAGGCCGGCCAGAGACCCAGTACTTC

v_gene: TRBV30
abundance: -
d_gene: -
j_gene: TRBJ1-5
CDR3aa: CAWSNPPQPQHF
CDR3nt: TGTGCCTGGTCCAACCCTCCCCAGCCCCAGCATTTT

v_gene: TRBV7-3
abundance: -
d_gene: TRBD2
j_gene: TRBJ2-1
CDR3aa: CASSLNGIAGGSHNEQFF
CDR3nt: TGTGCCAGCAGCTTAAATGGCATTGCGGGGGGGTCCCACAATGAGCAGTTCTTC

v_gene: TRBV5-6
abundance: -
d_gene: TRBD1
j_gene: TRBJ2-5
CDR3aa: CASKVRGRGESQETQYF
CDR3nt: TGTGCCAGCAAAGTCAGGGGGCGAGGCGAGAGTCAAGAGACCCAGTACTTC

v_gene: TRBV6-6
abundance: -
d_gene: -
j_gene: TRBJ1-1
CDR3aa: CASSYSGGVNTEAFF
CDR3nt: TGTGCCAGCAGTTACTCAGGAGGGGTGAACACTGAAGCTTTCTTT

v_gene: TRBV19
abundance: few
d_gene: -
j_gene: TRBJ2-5
CDR3aa: CASSMGIRSQETQYF
CDR3nt: TGTGCCAGTAGTATGGGCATCAGATCCCAAGAGACCCAGTACTTC

v_gene: TRBV11-2
abundance: -
d_gene: -
j_gene: TRBJ1-4
CDR3aa: CASRQQVQLFF
CDR3nt: TGTGCCAGCAGACAACAGGTTCAACTGTTTTTT

v_gene: TRBV28
abundance: -
d_gene: TRBD1
j_gene: TRBJ1-2
CDR3aa: CASSFGQGKGYTF
CDR3nt: TGTGCCAGCAGTTTCGGACAGGGGAAGGGCTACACCTTC

v_gene: TRBV5-8
abundance: -
d_gene: TRBD1
j_gene: TRBJ1-1
CDR3aa: CASSPGGRNTEAFF
CDR3nt: TGTGCCAGCAGCCCAGGGGGGCGGAACACTGAAGCTTTCTTT

v_gene: TRBV11-3
abundance: -
d_gene: TRBD1
j_gene: TRBJ2-2
CDR3aa: CASSTGQGDTGELFF
CDR3nt: TGTGCCAGCAGCACGGGACAGGGGGACACCGGGGAGCTGTTTTTT

v_gene: TRBV5-5
abundance: -
d_gene: -
j_gene: TRBJ1-4
CDR3aa: CASSRDTKTFF
CDR3nt: TGTGCCAGCAGCAGGGACACCAAGACCTTTTTT

v_gene: TRBV18
abundance: -
d_gene: -
j_gene: TRBJ1-4
CDR3aa: CASSPTVVGPNEKLFF
CDR3nt: TGTGCCAGCTCACCTACCGTGGTTGGACCTAATGAAAAACTGTTTTTT

v_gene: TRBV2
abundance: -
d_gene: -
j_gene: TRBJ1-2
CDR3aa: CASSAAGDYGYTF
CDR3nt: TGTGCCAGCAGTGCTGCAGGGGACTATGGCTACACCTTC

v_gene: TRBV4-2
abundance: -
d_gene: -
j_gene: TRBJ2-7
CDR3aa: CASSPGPKTWVSYEQYF
CDR3nt: TGTGCCAGCAGCCCCGGACCTAAAACCTGGGTCTCCTACGAGCAGTACTTC

v_gene: TRBV27
abundance: -
d_gene: -
j_gene: TRBJ1-3
CDR3aa: CASSLSFQGRAGNTIYF
CDR3nt: TGTGCCAGCAGTTTGTCCTTTCAGGGGAGGGCTGGAAACACCATATATTTT

v_gene: TRBV2
abundance: -
d_gene: TRBD1
j_gene: TRBJ2-7
CDR3aa: CASSVDRGGSEQYF
CDR3nt: TGTGCCAGCAGTGTCGACAGGGGTGGTTCCGAGCAGTACTTC

v_gene: TRBV5-1
abundance: -
d_gene: -
j_gene: TRBJ1-5
CDR3aa: CASSLGGVGQPQHF
CDR3nt: TGCGCCAGCAGCTTGGGGGGCGTCGGTCAGCCCCAGCATTTT

v_gene: TRBV5-1
abundance: -
d_gene: -
j_gene: TRBJ2-2
CDR3aa: CASSLERRVGELFF
CDR3nt: TGCGCCAGCAGCTTGGAACGCCGCGTCGGGGAGCTGTTTTTT

v_gene: TRBV28
abundance: -
d_gene: -
j_gene: TRBJ1-5
CDR3aa: CASSLVYQPQHF
CDR3nt: TGTGCCAGCAGTTTGGTCTATCAGCCCCAGCATTTT

v_gene: TRBV28
abundance: -
d_gene: -
j_gene: TRBJ2-5
CDR3aa: CASSLREGEQYF
CDR3nt: TGTGCCAGCAGTTTAAGGGAGGGGGAGCAGTACTTC